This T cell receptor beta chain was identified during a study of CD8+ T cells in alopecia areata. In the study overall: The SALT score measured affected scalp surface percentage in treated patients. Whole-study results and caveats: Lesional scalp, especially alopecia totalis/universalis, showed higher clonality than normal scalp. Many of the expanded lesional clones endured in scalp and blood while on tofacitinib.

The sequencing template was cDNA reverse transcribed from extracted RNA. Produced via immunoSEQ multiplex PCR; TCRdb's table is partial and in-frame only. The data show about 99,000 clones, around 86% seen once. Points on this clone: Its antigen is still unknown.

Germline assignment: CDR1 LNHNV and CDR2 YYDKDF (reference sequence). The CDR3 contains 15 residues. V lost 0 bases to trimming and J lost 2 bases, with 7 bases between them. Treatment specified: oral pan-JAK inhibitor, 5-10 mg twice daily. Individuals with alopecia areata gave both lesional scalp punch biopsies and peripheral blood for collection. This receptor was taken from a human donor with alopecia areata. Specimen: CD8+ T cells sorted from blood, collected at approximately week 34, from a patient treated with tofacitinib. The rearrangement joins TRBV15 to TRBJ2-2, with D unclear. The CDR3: CATSRDYSNTGELFF. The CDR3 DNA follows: TGTGCCACCAGCAGAGATTACAGTAACACCGGGGAGCTGTTTTTT.